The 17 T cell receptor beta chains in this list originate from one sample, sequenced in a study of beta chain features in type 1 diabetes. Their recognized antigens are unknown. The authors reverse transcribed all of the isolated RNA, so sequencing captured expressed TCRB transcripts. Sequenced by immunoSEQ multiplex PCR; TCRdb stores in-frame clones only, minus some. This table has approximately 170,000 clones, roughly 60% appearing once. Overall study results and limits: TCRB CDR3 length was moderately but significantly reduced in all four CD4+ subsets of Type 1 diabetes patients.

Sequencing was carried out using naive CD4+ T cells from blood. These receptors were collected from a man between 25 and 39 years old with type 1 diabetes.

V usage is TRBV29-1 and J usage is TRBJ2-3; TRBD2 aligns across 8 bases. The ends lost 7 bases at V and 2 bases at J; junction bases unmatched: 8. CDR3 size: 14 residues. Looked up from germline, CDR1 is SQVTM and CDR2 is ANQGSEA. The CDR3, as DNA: TGCAGCGCCGGAGTGCGGGGGGTCACAGATACGCAGTATTTT. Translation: CSAGVRGVTDTQYF.

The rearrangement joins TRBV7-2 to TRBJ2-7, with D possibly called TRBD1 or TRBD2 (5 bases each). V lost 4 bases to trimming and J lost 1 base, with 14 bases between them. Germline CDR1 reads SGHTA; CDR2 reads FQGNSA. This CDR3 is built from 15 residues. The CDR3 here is CASSYTGTESYEQYF. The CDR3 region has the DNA TGTGCCAGCAGCTACACCGGGACGGAGTCCTACGAGCAGTACTTC.

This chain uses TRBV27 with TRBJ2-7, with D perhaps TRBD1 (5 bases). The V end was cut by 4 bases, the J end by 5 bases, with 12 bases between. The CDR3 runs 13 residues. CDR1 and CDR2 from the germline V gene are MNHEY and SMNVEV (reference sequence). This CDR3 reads CASSYDSLNEQYF. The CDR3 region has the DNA TGTGCCAGCAGTTATGACAGCCTCAACGAGCAGTACTTC.

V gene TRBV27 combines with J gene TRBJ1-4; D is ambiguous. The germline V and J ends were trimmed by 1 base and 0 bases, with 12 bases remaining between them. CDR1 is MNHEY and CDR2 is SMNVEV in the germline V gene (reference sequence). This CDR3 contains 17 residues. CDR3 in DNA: TGTGCCAGCAGTTTATGGTCACCCTCCGCAACTAATGAAAAACTGTTTTTT. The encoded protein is CASSLWSPSATNEKLFF.

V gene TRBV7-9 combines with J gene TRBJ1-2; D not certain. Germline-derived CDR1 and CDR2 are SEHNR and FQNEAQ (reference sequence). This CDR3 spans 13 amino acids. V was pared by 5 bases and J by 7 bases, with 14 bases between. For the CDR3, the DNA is TGTGCCAGCAGCAAGTCGGGTGCTGGTGGCTACACCTTC. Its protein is CASSKSGAGGYTF.

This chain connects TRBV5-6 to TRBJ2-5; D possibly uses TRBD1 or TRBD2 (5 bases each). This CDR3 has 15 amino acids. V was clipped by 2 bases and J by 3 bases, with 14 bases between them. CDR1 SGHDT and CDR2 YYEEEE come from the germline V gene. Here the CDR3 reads CASSFRSLGEETQYF. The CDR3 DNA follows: TGTGCCAGCAGCTTCCGCTCCCTGGGGGAAGAGACCCAGTACTTC.

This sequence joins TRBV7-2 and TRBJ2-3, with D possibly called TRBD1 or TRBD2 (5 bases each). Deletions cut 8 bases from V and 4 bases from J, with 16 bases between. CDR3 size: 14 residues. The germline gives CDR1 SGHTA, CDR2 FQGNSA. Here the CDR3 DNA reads TGTGCCAGCCTGGGACCCGGCGGGCCAGATACGCAGTATTTT. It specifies CASLGPGGPDTQYF.

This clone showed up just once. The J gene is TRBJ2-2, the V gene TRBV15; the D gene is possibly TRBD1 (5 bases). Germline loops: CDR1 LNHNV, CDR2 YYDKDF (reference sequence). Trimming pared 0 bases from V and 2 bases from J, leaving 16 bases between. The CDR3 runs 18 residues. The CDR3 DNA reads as TGTGCCACCAGCAGAGATCGACAGTCAGGGTTCAACACCGGGGAGCTGTTTTTT. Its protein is CATSRDRQSGFNTGELFF. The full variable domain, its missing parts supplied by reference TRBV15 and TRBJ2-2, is DAMVIQNPRYQVTQFGKPVTLSCSQTLNHNVMYWYQQKSSQAPKLLFHYYDKDFNNEADTPDNFQSRRPNTSFCFLDIRSPGLGDTAMYLCATSRDRQSGFNTGELFFGEGSRLTVL.

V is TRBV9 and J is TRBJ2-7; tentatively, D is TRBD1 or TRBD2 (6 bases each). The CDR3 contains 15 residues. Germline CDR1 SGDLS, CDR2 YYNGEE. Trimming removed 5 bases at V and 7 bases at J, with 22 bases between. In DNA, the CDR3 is TGTGCCAGCAGTCGCGGGACATTAAGGGGGGAGGAGCAGTACTTC. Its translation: CASSRGTLRGEEQYF.

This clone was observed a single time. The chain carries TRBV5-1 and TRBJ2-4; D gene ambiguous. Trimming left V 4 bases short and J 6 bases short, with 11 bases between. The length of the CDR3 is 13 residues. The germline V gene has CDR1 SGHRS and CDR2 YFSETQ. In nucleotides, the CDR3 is TGCGCCAGCAGCCAAGGCACTCTAAACATTCAGTACTTC. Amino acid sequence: CASSQGTLNIQYF.

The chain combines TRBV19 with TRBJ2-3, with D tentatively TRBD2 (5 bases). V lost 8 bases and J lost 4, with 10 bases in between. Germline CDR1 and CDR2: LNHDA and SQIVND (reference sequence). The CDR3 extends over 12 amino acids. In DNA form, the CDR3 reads TGTGCCAGTGCCTCTAGCCCAGATACGCAGTATTTT. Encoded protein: CASASSPDTQYF.

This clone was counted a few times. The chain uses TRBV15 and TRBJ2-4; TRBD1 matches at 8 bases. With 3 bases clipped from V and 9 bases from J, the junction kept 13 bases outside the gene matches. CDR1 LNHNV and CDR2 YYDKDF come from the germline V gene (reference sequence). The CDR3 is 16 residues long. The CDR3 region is CATSSAGTGEWAIQYF. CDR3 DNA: TGTGCCACCAGCAGCGCCGGGACAGGCGAATGGGCCATTCAGTACTTC.

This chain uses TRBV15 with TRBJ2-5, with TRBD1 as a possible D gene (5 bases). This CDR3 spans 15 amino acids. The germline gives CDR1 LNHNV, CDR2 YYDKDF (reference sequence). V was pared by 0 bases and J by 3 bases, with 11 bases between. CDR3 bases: TGTGCCACCAGCAGAGATCTTAGCAGGGAAGAGACCCAGTACTTC. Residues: CATSRDLSREETQYF.

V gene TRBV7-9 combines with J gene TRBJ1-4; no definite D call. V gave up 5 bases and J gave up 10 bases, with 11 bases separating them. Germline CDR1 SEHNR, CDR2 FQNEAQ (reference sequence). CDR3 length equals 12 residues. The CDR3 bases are TGTGCCAGCAGCCCACCGGAGGGAAAACTGTTTTTT. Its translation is CASSPPEGKLFF.

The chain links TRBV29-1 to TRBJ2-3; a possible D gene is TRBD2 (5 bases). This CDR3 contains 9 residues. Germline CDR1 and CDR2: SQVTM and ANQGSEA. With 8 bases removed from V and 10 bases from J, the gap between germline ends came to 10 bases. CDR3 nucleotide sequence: TGCAGCCCCCGGGAACCGCAGTATTTT. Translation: CSPREPQYF.

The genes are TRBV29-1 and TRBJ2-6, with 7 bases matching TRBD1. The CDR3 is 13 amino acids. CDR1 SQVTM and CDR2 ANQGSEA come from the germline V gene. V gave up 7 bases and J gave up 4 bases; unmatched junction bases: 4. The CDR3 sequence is CSAQGQGANVLTF. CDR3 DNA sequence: TGCAGCGCTCAGGGACAGGGGGCCAACGTCCTGACTTTC.

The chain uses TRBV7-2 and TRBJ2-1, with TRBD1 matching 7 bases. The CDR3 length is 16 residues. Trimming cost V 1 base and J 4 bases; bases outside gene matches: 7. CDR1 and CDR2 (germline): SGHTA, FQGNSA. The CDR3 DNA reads TGTGCCAGCAGCTTAGACTCCCCGGGACAGTACAATGAGCAGTTCTTC. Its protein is CASSLDSPGQYNEQFF. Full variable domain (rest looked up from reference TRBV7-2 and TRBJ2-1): GAGVSQSPSNKVTEKGKDVELRCDPISGHTALYWYRQSLGQGLEFLIYFQGNSAPDKSGLPSDRFSAERTGGSVSTLTIQRTQQEDSAVYLCASSLDSPGQYNEQFFGPGTRLTVL.